The 3 T cell receptor beta chains given below trace back to one sample, sequenced in a study of T cells in Graves' hyperthyroidism and ophthalmopathy. Amplification targeted TCR beta CDR3 regions from RNA transcripts. HTBI primers were employed in a first-round RT-PCR of the TCR CDR3. One entry per CDR3 protein, called by TCRdb with MiXCR from the multiplex PCR reads. The sample has 490,000 or so distinct CDR3 sequences, 40% to 50% seen once. The sequenced sample was peripheral blood or thyroid tissue (not recorded which). Source of these receptors: an adult woman with Graves' disease, either hyperthyroidism or ophthalmopathy (not recorded which).

This clonotype was seen more than once but under ten times. The chain joins TRBV7-9 to TRBJ1-6; the D gene is possibly TRBD1 (6 bases). V was shortened by 6 bases and J by 8 bases, with 11 bases between the two germline ends. The germline V gene has CDR1 SEHNR and CDR2 FQNEAQ (reference sequence). The CDR3 length is 13 residues. CDR3 sequence reads: CASRPDRDSPLHF. CDR3 bases: TGTGCCAGCAGACCGGACAGAGATTCACCCCTCCACTTT. Using reference TRBV7-9 and TRBJ1-6 for the parts outside the CDR3, the full variable domain is DTGVSQNPRHKITKRGQNVTFRCDPISEHNRLYWYRQTLGQGPEFLTYFQNEAQLEKSRLLSDRFSAERPKGSFSTLEIQRTEQGDSAMYLCASRPDRDSPLHFGNGTRLTVT.

The chain employs TRBV7-3 and TRBJ2-7; 8 bases are a match to TRBD2. The junction had 5 bases not matched to a gene; V was cut back by 2 bases and J by 2 bases. From germline, CDR1 is SGHTA and CDR2 FQGTGA. The CDR3 sequence is 15 residues long. CDR3 loop: CASSLFAGLAYEQYF. In nucleotides, the CDR3 is TGTGCCAGCAGCTTATTTGCGGGACTAGCCTACGAGCAGTACTTC.

This clonotype has at least ten counts. J is TRBJ2-2 and V is TRBV6-2 or TRBV6-3; TRBD2 aligns across 8 bases. Germline CDR1 reads MNHEY; CDR2 reads SVGEGT. Unmatched junction bases numbered 6, after V lost 7 bases and J lost 5 bases. This CDR3 is 14 amino acids long. In nucleotides, the CDR3 is TGTGCCAGCAAGGGGCTAGCGGGTACCGGGGAGCTGTTTTTT. Encoded protein: CASKGLAGTGELFF.